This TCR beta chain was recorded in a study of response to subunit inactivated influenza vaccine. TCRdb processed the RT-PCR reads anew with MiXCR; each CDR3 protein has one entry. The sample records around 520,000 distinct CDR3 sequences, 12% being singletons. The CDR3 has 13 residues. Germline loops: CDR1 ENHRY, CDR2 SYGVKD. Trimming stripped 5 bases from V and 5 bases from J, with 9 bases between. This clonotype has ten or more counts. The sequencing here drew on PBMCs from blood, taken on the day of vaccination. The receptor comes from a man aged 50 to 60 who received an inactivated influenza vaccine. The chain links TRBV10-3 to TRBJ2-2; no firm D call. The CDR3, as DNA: TGTGCCATCAGTCCCGACGGGACCGGGGAGCTGTTTTTT. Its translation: CAISPDGTGELFF.